This TCR beta chain comes out of a study of shared clonotypes between healthy human individuals. This clone was seen once. Its matching antigen is unknown. Study results and limitations: Sharing across four donors was highest in naive CD4 (roughly 5%) and lowest in memory CD8 (roughly 0.4%). A reduction in generation probabilities was seen for non-shared clonotypes relative to those shared by all four donors.

With 6 bases clipped from V and 10 bases from J, the junction kept 6 bases outside the gene matches. The CDR3 spans 13 residues. Germline V gene lookup returns CDR1 MRHNA and CDR2 SNTAGT. Repertoires were generated with immunoSEQ multiplex PCR, while TCRdb's copy carries only in-frame clones and drops some. The data show some 2,500,000 clones, about 90% seen once. The chain employs TRBV6-4 and TRBJ1-4; 9 nucleotides align to TRBD1. Sequencing was carried out using naive CD4+ T cells from PBMCs. The subset was: CD45RA+ positively selected. The sequence was obtained from a man in his late teens or twenties in good health. Some clones in this sample may be carry-over from other donors' samples. The CDR3 nucleotides are TGTGCCAGCAGCTCGACAGGGGGTGGAAAACTGTTTTTT. Amino acid sequence: CASSSTGGGKLFF.